A selection of T cell receptor beta chains follows, all from one sample in a study of T cell changes during pregnancy in multiple sclerosis. Assay: immunoSEQ multiplex PCR; the TCRdb copy retains only in-frame clones and omits some. Of 40,000 to 55,000 clones in the sample, about 90% are singletons; the top ten hold roughly 4.5%. The specimen comprised peripheral blood, sampled in the second trimester of pregnancy. These receptors all come from a female donor in good health, enrolled as a control in a pregnancy study. Both conserved end residues are part of each CDR3.

v_call	j_call	cdr3_length	cdr3_aa
TRBV29-1	TRBJ1-3	13	CSVGGTPGNTIYF
TRBV6-5	TRBJ1-2	13	CASSTGTAYGYTF
TRBV25-1	TRBJ1-2	16	CASSDKGTEANYGYTF
TRBV6-5	TRBJ2-1	15	CASSAGTGEYNEQFF
TRBV10-2	TRBJ2-2	16	CASSGGAGGPTGELFF
TRBV7-9	TRBJ2-3	16	CASSGEGGRGTDTQYF
TRBV6-1	TRBJ2-2	14	CAILDRVNTGELFF
TRBV13	TRBJ2-1	15	CASSLGQGIDEEQFF
TRBV27	TRBJ1-2	14	CASSGGGPLFGYTF
TRBV2	TRBJ2-5	16	CASSDVGAGIQETQYF
TRBV5-4	TRBJ1-2	13	CASSLGENYGYTF
TRBV19	TRBJ1-1	17	CASSYQPTGTLTVKAFF
TRBV5-6	TRBJ1-2	18	CASSLEGPGQGHNYGYTF
TRBV5-6	TRBJ1-1	14	CASSQGLGNTEAFF
TRBV29-1	TRBJ2-3	14	CSSAPSGRQDTQYF
TRBV5-8	TRBJ2-5	16	CASSLGSSGRQETQYF
TRBV7-8	TRBJ1-5	13	CASSLELSGPQHF
TRBV6-5	TRBJ2-2	13	CASSRQATGELFF
TRBV4-1	TRBJ2-1	14	CASSQGQGRNEQFF
TRBV5-1	TRBJ2-7	14	CASSSTTGQHEQYF
TRBV7-2	TRBJ2-7	16	CASSSRLASLTYEQYF
TRBV2	TRBJ1-4	12	CASSRTGEKLFF
TRBV10-3	TRBJ1-4	15	CAISEVGQGNEKLFF
TRBV27	TRBJ2-7	15	CASSLSGLPVYEQYF
TRBV27	TRBJ1-1	14	CASSPHRVDTEAFF
TRBV30	TRBJ2-2	16	CAWSVRRLASTGELFF
TRBV30	TRBJ2-7	16	CAWSGSGAGRGYEQYF